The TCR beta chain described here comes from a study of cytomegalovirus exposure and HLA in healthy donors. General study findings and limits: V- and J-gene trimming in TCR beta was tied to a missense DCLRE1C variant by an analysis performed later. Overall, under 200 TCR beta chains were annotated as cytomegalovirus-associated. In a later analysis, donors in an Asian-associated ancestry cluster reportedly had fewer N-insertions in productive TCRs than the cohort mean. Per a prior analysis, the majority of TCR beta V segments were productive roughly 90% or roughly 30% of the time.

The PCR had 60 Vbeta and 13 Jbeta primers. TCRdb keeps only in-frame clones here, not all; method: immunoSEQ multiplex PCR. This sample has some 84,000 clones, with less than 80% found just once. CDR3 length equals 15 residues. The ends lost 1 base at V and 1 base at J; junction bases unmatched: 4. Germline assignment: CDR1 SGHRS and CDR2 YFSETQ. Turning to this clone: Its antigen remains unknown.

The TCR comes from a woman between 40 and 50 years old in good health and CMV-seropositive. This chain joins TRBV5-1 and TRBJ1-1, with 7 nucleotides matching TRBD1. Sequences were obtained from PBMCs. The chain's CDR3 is CASSLSNRGNTEAFF. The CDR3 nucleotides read TGCGCCAGCAGCTTGTCAAACAGGGGGAACACTGAAGCTTTCTTT.